This paragraph covers one TCR beta chain sequence. Its antigen is unknown. The data are from a study of tissue T cells after allogeneic stem cell transplantation. Background on the study: Patients with graft-versus-host disease had grafts: several unmodified, three CD34-selected and T-cell-depleted. Viable blood and marrow gave sorted CD3+ T cells if numbers allowed. Roughly 5 GVHD patients had recipient-origin PBMCs collected before transplant. Study results and caveats: Tissue-detected TCR repertoire was only partly captured by blood and spleen T cells.

The repertoire was sequenced with immunoSEQ multiplex PCR; TCRdb's copy has only in-frame clones and lacks some. The repertoire includes some 28,000 clones, 85% of them detected once, and roughly 3.6% sits in the top ten. This material consisted of blood, taken before transplantation. The sequence was collected from a woman aged 18 to 55 who later had graft-versus-host disease after an allogeneic stem cell transplant.

This CDR3 is CASSAPALTEAFF. In DNA, the CDR3 is TGTGCCAGCAGCGCCCCCGCACTGACTGAAGCTTTCTTT. V is TRBV7-2 and J is TRBJ1-1; D unresolved. The CDR3 consists of 13 residues. Germline V gene sequence: CDR1 SGHTA, CDR2 FQGNSA. V lost 5 bases to trimming and J lost 5 bases, with 12 bases between them.